The 27 T cell receptor beta chains below all came from one sample that was sequenced in a study of T cells in Graves' hyperthyroidism and ophthalmopathy (dated by TCRdb to the late 2010s). To prepare the library, multiplex PCR was applied. Sequencing instrument: Illumina HiSeq 2000. TCR beta CDR3 regions were amplified from RNA transcripts. The first round of RT-PCR for the TCR CDR3 was performed with the HTBI primer set and the Qiagen OneStep RT-PCR kit. TCRdb reanalyzed the raw reads on its own, using fastp at Q25 for trimming and MiXCR for clone calling, and kept in-frame beta chains. Entries are consolidated by CDR3 protein sequence, retaining the most common genes and DNA. The sample yields hundreds of thousands of distinct CDR3 sequences; roughly 14% were counted once. The ten largest clones add up to roughly 13% of the sample. Specimen: blood. The receptor source for this set is a man aged 18 to 30 with Graves' ophthalmopathy.

This clonotype was counted at least ten times. This sequence joins TRBV5-1 and TRBJ2-7; 9 nucleotides agree with TRBD2. V was pared by 0 bases and J by 3 bases, with 19 bases of the junction left unmatched. The CDR3 has 20 residues. Germline V gene lookup returns CDR1 SGHRS and CDR2 YFSETQ. DNA of the CDR3: TGCGCCAGCAGCTTGGGTAGACGGCTAGCGGGAAACCTTGGGGGCTACGAGCAGTACTTC. Its translation: CASSLGRRLAGNLGGYEQYF. The entire variable domain, with the rest obtained from reference TRBV5-1 and TRBJ2-7, is as follows: KAGVTQTPRYLIKTRGQQVTLSCSPISGHRSVSWYQQTPGQGLQFLFEYFSETQRNKGNFPGRFSGRQFSNSRSEMNVSTLELGDSALYLCASSLGRRLAGNLGGYEQYFGPGTRLTVT.

A remark on this clonotype: With a much larger clone just one base away, this may be a read error. The CDR3 nucleotides are TGTGCCTGCAGCTTTAACGCAGGGGGTACAGATACGCAGTATTTT. This sequence encodes CACSFNAGGTDTQYF. The chain recombines TRBV11-1 with TRBJ2-3, with 7 nucleotides matching TRBD1. CDR1 SGHAT and CDR2 FQDESV come from the germline V gene (reference sequence). The CDR3 is 15 amino acids.

This chain joins TRBV9 and TRBJ1-2; 7 bases are a match to TRBD1. CDR3 length: 15 amino acids. The germline V gene encodes CDR1 SGDLS and CDR2 YYNGEE. J lost 4 bases, V lost 4 bases, and 10 bases had no gene match. Here the CDR3 reads CASSFYRDSRYGYTF. In DNA, the CDR3 is TGTGCCAGCAGCTTCTACCGGGACAGCCGCTATGGCTACACCTTC.

This clonotype was detected many times. The chain combines TRBV29-1 with TRBJ2-5; unclear D gene. Trimming left V 6 bases short and J 5 bases short, with 7 bases between. The CDR3 loop spans 10 amino acids. CDR1 and CDR2 (germline): SQVTM, ANQGSEA. The CDR3 sequence: CSVSLETQYF. Written as DNA, the CDR3 is TGCAGCGTGTCCCTGGAGACCCAGTACTTC.

The table lists this clonotype with many counts. This sequence joins TRBV19 and TRBJ2-1; D may be TRBD1 (6 bases). Trimming stripped 4 bases from V and 0 bases from J, with 10 bases between. Germline CDR1 and CDR2: LNHDA and SQIVND (reference sequence). This CDR3 has 15 residues. This chain's CDR3 is CASSSLDSSYNEQFF. In nucleotides, the CDR3 is TGTGCCAGTAGTAGCCTGGACAGCTCCTACAATGAGCAGTTCTTC.

Many counts were recorded for this clonotype. This chain connects TRBV12-3 or TRBV12-4 to TRBJ2-2; 8 nucleotides line up with TRBD1. V shed 7 bases and J 0 bases; nucleotides not matched to a gene: 10. The CDR3 is made up of 17 amino acids. The CDR3 loop reads CASTLPGQASNTGELFF. DNA of the CDR3: TGTGCCAGCACCTTGCCGGGACAGGCTTCGAACACCGGGGAGCTGTTTTTT.

This clonotype was seen repeatedly, ten times or more. The genes are TRBV12-3 or TRBV12-4 and TRBJ2-7; weak D call: TRBD2 (6 bases). The CDR3 loop spans 16 amino acids. V was cut by 1 base and J by 2 bases, with 15 bases left in between. The CDR3: CASSLGAGGTPYEQYF. For the CDR3, the DNA is TGTGCCAGCAGTTTAGGTGCTGGCGGGACGCCCTACGAGCAGTACTTC.

The chain links TRBV6-1 to TRBJ2-5, with D maybe TRBD2 (5 bases). Per the germline V gene, CDR1 is MNHNS and CDR2 is SASEGT. V was cut by 6 bases and J by 1 base, with 9 bases left in between. The CDR3 spans 13 residues. The DNA of the CDR3 is TGTGCCAGCAGAAGGGAGATCCAAGAGACCCAGTACTTC. It specifies CASRREIQETQYF.

At least ten counts were recorded for this clonotype. The chain joins TRBV7-2 to TRBJ1-2; D unresolved. Germline CDR1 reads SGHTA; CDR2 reads FQGNSA. The CDR3 has 14 amino acids. The V gene lost 1 base and the J gene lost 5 bases, with 11 bases spanning the gap. CDR3 region: CASSLEWSGYGYTF. DNA of the CDR3: TGTGCCAGCAGCTTAGAATGGTCGGGATATGGCTACACCTTC.

This clonotype was found many times. The gene calls are TRBV11-2 and TRBJ1-2; no clear D gene. Deletions cut 1 base from V and 4 bases from J, with 16 bases between. CDR1 and CDR2 from the germline V gene are SGHAT and FQNNGV. The CDR3 sequence is 16 residues long. The CDR3 sequence is CASSLAGGDISYGYTF. In nucleotides, the CDR3 is TGTGCCAGCAGCTTAGCTGGAGGTGACATCTCCTATGGCTACACCTTC.

The sample holds many counts of this clonotype. The J gene is TRBJ2-1, the V gene TRBV11-2; tentatively, D is TRBD2 (7 bases). CDR3 length equals 15 residues. The V gene's germline CDR1 is SGHAT and CDR2 FQNNGV. V lost 2 bases and J 8 bases, leaving 16 bases between the germline ends. In DNA, the CDR3 is TGTGCCAGCAGCTTATGGGAGGGGGGGCCCTATGAGCAGTTCTTC. This translates into CASSLWEGGPYEQFF.

This clonotype appeared a few times. The chain combines TRBV30 with TRBJ2-3; 7 nucleotides align to TRBD2. J lost 2 bases, V lost 4 bases, and 9 bases had no gene match. There are 15 residues in the CDR3. From germline, CDR1 is GTSNPN and CDR2 SVGIG (reference sequence). The CDR3 nucleotides read TGTGCCTGGACTCGGGGGGAGGGGCCCACAGATACGCAGTATTTT. Its protein product is CAWTRGEGPTDTQYF.

This clonotype was recorded at least ten times. V and J are TRBV6-2 or TRBV6-3 and TRBJ2-2, with D perhaps TRBD1 (5 bases). V shed 6 bases and J shed 4 bases, with 15 bases lying between them. Germline assignment: CDR1 MNHEY and CDR2 SVGEGT. The CDR3 has 15 amino acids. As DNA, the CDR3 is TGTGCCAGCAGCCTTCAGGGTCAGGGCACCGGGGAGCTGTTTTTT. Its protein is CASSLQGQGTGELFF.

This clonotype occurred many times. This rearrangement joins TRBV12-3 or TRBV12-4 to TRBJ1-1; D is possibly TRBD1 (5 bases). The length of the CDR3 is 14 residues. Trimming stripped 2 bases from V and 11 bases from J, with 18 bases between. The CDR3 coding sequence is TGTGCCAGCAGTTTATCAGGGAGGCATTGGGTTGCTTTCTTT. It translates to CASSLSGRHWVAFF.

This clonotype was detected a few times. V and J are TRBV30 and TRBJ1-6; D ambiguous. This CDR3 is 13 amino acids long. From germline, CDR1 is GTSNPN and CDR2 SVGIG (reference sequence). The germline V and J ends were trimmed by 3 bases and 14 bases, with 17 bases remaining between them. The DNA of the CDR3 is TGTGCCTGGAGCCTCCACGGGATAGAGGCCCTCCACTTT. Translation: CAWSLHGIEALHF.

Ten or more counts support this clonotype. The chain employs TRBV28 and TRBJ2-7; perhaps D is TRBD1 or TRBD2 (5 bases each). The ends were cut back, 6 bases at V and 4 bases at J, with 13 bases in the middle. The germline V gene has CDR1 MDHEN and CDR2 SYDVKM. CDR3 length: 13 amino acids. The CDR3: CASSQGTFYEQYF. In DNA, the CDR3 is TGTGCCAGCAGCCAAGGGACCTTTTACGAGCAGTACTTC.

As for this clonotype: This sequence may be a read error, since a much larger clone differs from it by one base. The chain is built from TRBV9 and TRBJ2-1; D is unclear. This CDR3 spans 16 amino acids. Germline-derived CDR1 and CDR2 are SGDLS and YYNGEE. As DNA, the CDR3 is TGTGCCAGCAGCGTAGTGCCTCCCGACGTGGGGAATGAGCAGTCCTTC. Translation gives CASSVVPPDVGNEQSF.

This clonotype was counted many times. The rearrangement uses TRBV27 and TRBJ1-5; the D gene is possibly TRBD1 (5 bases). The CDR3 runs to 17 residues. V lost 10 bases, J lost 0 bases, and 22 bases lay in between. Germline CDR1 MNHEY, CDR2 SMNVEV (reference sequence). The CDR3, as DNA: TGTGCCACCCCTCCTAGGGGCAGCTGCTTTAGCAATCAGCCCCAGCATTTT. This codes for CATPPRGSCFSNQPQHF.

There are many counts of this clonotype. V is TRBV2 and J is TRBJ1-1; D remains ambiguous. V shed 5 bases and J shed 1 base, with 14 bases lying between them. Germline values: CDR1 SNHLY, CDR2 FYNNEI. The CDR3 covers 15 residues. CDR3 in DNA: TGTGCCAGCAGTCCCCAAGGACGGTCGAACACTGAAGCTTTCTTT. Translation: CASSPQGRSNTEAFF.

This clonotype was counted many times. V usage is TRBV5-1 and J usage is TRBJ1-5, with 8 bases matching TRBD1. Germline CDR1 is SGHRS and CDR2 is YFSETQ. The CDR3 spans 15 residues. Trimming took 4 bases from V and 2 from J; bases not matched to a gene: 5. The CDR3: CASSVTTGGNQPQHF. In DNA form, the CDR3 reads TGCGCCAGCAGCGTCACGACAGGGGGCAATCAGCCCCAGCATTTT.

At least ten counts were recorded for this clonotype. The genes are TRBV29-1 and TRBJ2-3; 9 nucleotides match TRBD1. From germline, CDR1 is SQVTM and CDR2 ANQGSEA. The CDR3 has 15 residues. Trimming cost V 1 base and J 2 bases; bases outside gene matches: 4. The chain's CDR3 is CSVEGTGDSTDTQYF. The DNA of the CDR3 is TGCAGCGTTGAAGGGACAGGGGATTCCACAGATACGCAGTATTTT.

At least ten counts were recorded for this clonotype. The CDR3 is CASSRGTDYEKLFF. CDR3 nucleotide sequence: TGTGCCAGCAGTCGCGGGACGGACTATGAAAAACTGTTTTTT. This rearrangement joins TRBV2 to TRBJ1-4; tentative D call: TRBD1 (5 bases). Germline CDR1 is SNHLY and CDR2 is FYNNEI. The V end was cut by 5 bases, the J end by 6 bases, with 13 bases between. The CDR3 runs to 14 residues.

The chain uses TRBV7-9 and TRBJ2-2, with 8 bases fitting TRBD1. The length of the CDR3 is 15 residues. J was trimmed by 0 bases and V by 8 bases; bases with no gene match: 5. Germline CDR1 is SEHNR and CDR2 is FQNEAQ (reference sequence). The CDR3 region is CASGGQETNTGELFF. As DNA, the CDR3 is TGTGCCAGCGGGGGACAGGAGACGAACACCGGGGAGCTGTTTTTT.

This clonotype was counted at least ten times. This chain links TRBV11-1 with TRBJ2-7, with 8 positions matching TRBD1. Germline lookup yields CDR1 SGHAT and CDR2 FQDESV (reference sequence). V shed 1 base, J shed 7 bases, and the junction held 6 bases outside the gene matches. This CDR3 is built from 14 residues. The CDR3 reads CASSLGGQAREQYF. In nucleotides, the CDR3 is TGTGCCAGCAGCTTAGGGGGACAGGCTCGGGAGCAGTACTTC.

In this sample, this clonotype turned up many times. The chain has TRBV28 and TRBJ2-5; 8 nucleotides agree with TRBD2. V was clipped by 5 bases and J by 5 bases; unmatched bases: 7. Germline V gene data show CDR1 as MDHEN and CDR2 as SYDVKM. The CDR3 consists of 14 residues. The CDR3 is CASSPAGAGETQYF. CDR3 in DNA: TGTGCCAGCAGTCCAGCGGGAGCTGGTGAGACCCAGTACTTC.

The chain joins TRBV7-9 to TRBJ1-4; D unresolved. The germline V and J ends were trimmed by 0 bases and 7 bases, with 9 bases remaining between them. CDR3 size: 14 residues. The germline V gene has CDR1 SEHNR and CDR2 FQNEAQ (reference sequence). In nucleotides, the CDR3 is TGTGCCAGCAGCTTAGCCAGCGGAGCTGAAAAACTGTTTTTT. Translated: CASSLASGAEKLFF.

This clonotype was recorded at least ten times. The genes are TRBV7-9 and TRBJ2-3; either TRBD1 or TRBD2 may supply D (5 bases each). The CDR3 contains 15 residues. Germline V gene data show CDR1 as SEHNR and CDR2 as FQNEAQ (reference sequence). The V gene lost 1 base and the J gene lost 6 bases, with 14 bases spanning the gap. The CDR3 nucleotides are TGTGCCAGCAGCTTAGGGGGGTCCTCCCGGGATACGCAGTATTTT. This encodes CASSLGGSSRDTQYF.